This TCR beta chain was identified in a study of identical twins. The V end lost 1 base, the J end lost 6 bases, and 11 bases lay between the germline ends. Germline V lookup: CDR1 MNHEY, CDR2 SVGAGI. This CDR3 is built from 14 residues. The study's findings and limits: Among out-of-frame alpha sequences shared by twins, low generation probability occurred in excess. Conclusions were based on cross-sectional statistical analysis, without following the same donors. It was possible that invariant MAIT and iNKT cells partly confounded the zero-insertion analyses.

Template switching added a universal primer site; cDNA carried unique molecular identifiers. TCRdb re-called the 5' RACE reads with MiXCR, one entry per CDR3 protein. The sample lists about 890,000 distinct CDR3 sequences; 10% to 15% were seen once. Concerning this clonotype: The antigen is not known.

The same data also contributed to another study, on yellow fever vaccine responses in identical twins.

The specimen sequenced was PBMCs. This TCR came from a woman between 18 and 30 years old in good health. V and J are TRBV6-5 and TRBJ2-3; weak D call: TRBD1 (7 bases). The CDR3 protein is CASSYYRGGDTQYF. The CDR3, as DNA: TGTGCCAGCAGTTACTACAGGGGAGGCGATACGCAGTATTTT.